The 18 T cell receptor beta chains reported below all come from one sample, sequenced in a study of identical twins. TCRdb re-called the 5' RACE reads through MiXCR, storing one row per CDR3 protein. The top ten clones hold roughly 4% of a sample with 600,000 to 800,000 distinct CDR3 sequences, around 20% of them seen once. These data were also filed under a second study, of T cells expressing NK-cell markers.

The sample comprised PBMCs. The receptors originated from a woman between 18 and 30 years old in good health.

This clonotype was recorded a few times. The CDR3 loop is CASSRTATGFSGVKETQYF. The CDR3 bases are TGTGCCAGCAGTAGGACGGCCACAGGTTTTAGCGGGGTTAAAGAGACCCAGTACTTC. V is TRBV27 and J is TRBJ2-5, with 8 bases identical to TRBD2. Germline values: CDR1 MNHEY, CDR2 SMNVEV (reference sequence). The CDR3 is made up of 19 amino acids. V dropped 5 bases and J dropped 3; count of bases not matched to a gene: 20.

The chain is built from TRBV14 and TRBJ2-1; D is unclear. Per the germline V gene, CDR1 is SGHDN and CDR2 is FVKESK. The CDR3 is 17 residues long. V shed 0 bases and J shed 0 bases, with 12 bases lying between them. The CDR3 nucleotides read TGTGCCAGCAGCCAAGATCTTGGGCCGAGCTCCTACAATGAGCAGTTCTTC. This translates into CASSQDLGPSSYNEQFF.

The rearrangement uses TRBV30 and TRBJ2-2, with TRBD2 as a possible D gene (6 bases). From germline, CDR1 is GTSNPN and CDR2 SVGIG (reference sequence). The CDR3 extends over 13 amino acids. Trimming removed 4 bases at V and 4 bases at J, with 10 bases between. CDR3 nucleotide sequence: TGTGCCTGGACCCGAGCGGGCACCGGGGAGCTGTTTTTT. It encodes CAWTRAGTGELFF.

This clonotype appeared a few times. This chain uses TRBV20-1 with TRBJ2-3; 8 bases align to TRBD2. The V and J ends lost 6 bases and 5 bases, in that order; junction bases with no gene match: 7. The CDR3 spans 13 residues. Germline V lookup: CDR1 DFQATT, CDR2 SNEGSKA (reference sequence). CDR3 residues: CSATRGAKDTQYF. The CDR3 coding sequence is TGCAGTGCCACGCGGGGGGCGAAAGATACGCAGTATTTT.

CDR3 sequence (DNA): TGCGCCAGCAGTGAACCCAGGGCTGATTCACCCCTCCACTTT. Its protein product is CASSEPRADSPLHF. The chain has TRBV10-1 and TRBJ1-6, with D possibly TRBD1 on 5 matching bases. CDR1 and CDR2 from the germline V gene are WNHNN and SYGVQD (reference sequence). CDR3 length: 14 residues. V gave up 3 bases and J gave up 8 bases, with 11 bases separating them.

This clonotype was counted only a few times. The gene calls are TRBV7-2 and TRBJ2-7; D is ambiguous. The CDR3 runs to 15 residues. The V gene lost 2 bases and the J gene lost 4 bases, with 15 bases spanning the gap. CDR1 is SGHTA and CDR2 is FQGNSA in the germline V gene. Here the CDR3 DNA reads TGTGCCAGCAGCTTAACGCCGGGTATCCAATACGAGCAGTACTTC. It codes for CASSLTPGIQYEQYF.

V and J are TRBV20-1 and TRBJ2-7, with 11 bases that match TRBD2. Germline values: CDR1 DFQATT, CDR2 SNEGSKA (reference sequence). CDR3 length equals 14 residues. Trimming cost V 5 bases and J 3 bases; bases outside gene matches: 6. In DNA, the CDR3 is TGCAGTGCTGGCTTAGCGGGAGGGCTCTACGAGCAGTACTTC. Amino acid sequence: CSAGLAGGLYEQYF.

This clonotype was observed a handful of times. The V call is TRBV2, the J call TRBJ1-4, with a tentative D call TRBD1 (5 bases). CDR3 size: 12 residues. Trimming cost V 8 bases and J 2 bases, with 6 bases left between them. Looked up from germline, CDR1 is SNHLY and CDR2 is FYNNEI. In DNA form, the CDR3 reads TGTGCCAGCGGGGGGACTAATGAAAAACTGTTTTTT. It translates to CASGGTNEKLFF.

This chain joins TRBV20-1 and TRBJ2-5; 9 bases agree with TRBD1. J gave up 3 bases and V 3 bases, and 5 bases lay outside the gene matches. The germline V gene encodes CDR1 DFQATT and CDR2 SNEGSKA (reference sequence). The CDR3 covers 14 residues. The DNA for the CDR3 is TGCAGTGCTAGCGGGACAGGGAGAGAAGAGACCCAGTACTTC. Translated, it gives CSASGTGREETQYF.

This chain joins TRBV7-9 and TRBJ2-7; 9 bases agree with TRBD1. Germline CDR1 SEHNR, CDR2 FQNEAQ (reference sequence). Germline trimming cut 8 bases from V and 6 bases from J; bases unmatched to any gene: 8. This CDR3 has 13 amino acids. Written as DNA, the CDR3 is TGTGCCAGCCTAAGGACAGGGGTCGCCGAGCAGTACTTC. The encoded protein is CASLRTGVAEQYF.

The chain links TRBV20-1 to TRBJ2-1; 12 nucleotides match TRBD1. Germline CDR1 is DFQATT and CDR2 is SNEGSKA (reference sequence). Trimming at V came to 7 bases and at J to 7 bases, leaving 8 bases not matched to a gene. CDR3 length: 14 residues. The CDR3 bases are TGCAGTGTATCCGGGGACAGGGGGCTGAATGAGCAGTTCTTC. This gives the protein CSVSGDRGLNEQFF.

This clonotype was seen more than once but under ten times. This chain links TRBV7-2 with TRBJ2-1; no clear D gene. The CDR3 consists of 13 residues. The V gene's germline CDR1 is SGHTA and CDR2 FQGNSA. Between the trimmed V and J ends, which lost 1 base and 6 bases, there was a span of 7 bases. The CDR3 loop is CASSLGATNEQFF. In DNA form, the CDR3 reads TGTGCCAGCAGCTTAGGCGCGACCAATGAGCAGTTCTTC.

The chain employs TRBV12-3 or TRBV12-4 and TRBJ2-7; TRBD1 is a possible D gene (6 bases). Trimming removed 1 base at V and 4 bases at J, with 14 bases between. CDR3 size: 15 residues. Here the CDR3 reads CASSLDWGRGYEQYF. CDR3 in DNA: TGTGCCAGCAGTTTAGATTGGGGGCGCGGGTACGAGCAGTACTTC.

This clonotype came up many times. V and J are TRBV3-1 and TRBJ2-7; tentatively, D is TRBD2 (5 bases). Germline V lookup: CDR1 LGHDT, CDR2 YNNKEL (reference sequence). V gave up 1 base and J gave up 11 bases, with 15 bases separating them. CDR3 length equals 13 residues. CDR3 bases: TGTGCCAGCAGCCAAGGACGATTTAACGGGGAGTACTTC. It is translated as CASSQGRFNGEYF.

This clonotype was recorded a few times. This chain uses TRBV6-1 with TRBJ2-5; possibly TRBD2 for D (6 bases). CDR1 MNHNS and CDR2 SASEGT come from the germline V gene. Trimming took off 6 bases at V and 4 bases at J, with 12 bases between the two ends. There are 13 residues in the CDR3. The DNA of the CDR3 is TGTGCCAGCAGCTTCCCTAGCGCAGAGACCCAGTACTTC. Translated: CASSFPSAETQYF.

The rearrangement uses TRBV20-1 and TRBJ2-5; TRBD1 agrees at 7 bases. V lost 6 bases, J lost 1 base, and 8 bases stayed unmatched. The germline gives CDR1 DFQATT, CDR2 SNEGSKA (reference sequence). The CDR3 sequence is 14 residues long. CDR3 in amino acids: CSAKEGTVQETQYF. CDR3 bases: TGCAGTGCCAAGGAAGGGACAGTCCAAGAGACCCAGTACTTC.

This clonotype was seen repeatedly, ten times or more. V usage is TRBV6-6 and J usage is TRBJ1-1, with 8 bases lining up with TRBD1. The CDR3 runs 12 residues. The germline CDR1 and CDR2 sequences are MNHNY and SVGAGI (reference sequence). V lost 9 bases, J lost 4 bases, and 4 bases stayed unmatched. The CDR3 spells CASGTGGTEAFF. DNA for the CDR3: TGTGCCAGTGGCACAGGGGGCACTGAAGCTTTCTTT.

This clonotype was counted only a few times. V gene TRBV20-1 combines with J gene TRBJ1-6; 7 bases are shared with TRBD1. CDR1 DFQATT and CDR2 SNEGSKA come from the germline V gene (reference sequence). The CDR3 sequence is 15 residues long. The trim removed 5 bases at V and 5 bases at J, leaving 9 bases unmatched. The CDR3 DNA reads TGCAGTGCTCTCCGAGGGGGCCAGGATAATTCACCCCTCCACTTT. Translated, it gives CSALRGGQDNSPLHF.